The clone carrying this T cell receptor beta chain was recorded at least ten times. TCR beta CDR3 region amplification was performed from RNA transcripts. RT-PCR in the first round (using the HTBI primer set) targeted the TCR CDR3. TCRdb ran MiXCR on the multiplex PCR reads and lists one entry per CDR3 protein. The repertoire holds 450,000 to 700,000 distinct CDR3 sequences, with just over 45% as singletons. The data were taken from a study of T cells in Graves' hyperthyroidism and ophthalmopathy. Patients with uncontrolled infections, other autoimmune diseases, pregnancy or lactation were excluded. The V and J ends lost 1 base and 3 bases respectively, with 8 bases between them. CDR1 is SGHDT, CDR2 YYEEEE, per germline. The CDR3 totals 13 residues.

J is TRBJ2-7 and V is TRBV5-6; D is unclear. Material for sequencing was peripheral blood or thyroid tissue (not recorded which). This sequence originates from an adult woman with Graves' disease, either hyperthyroidism or ophthalmopathy (not recorded which). The CDR3 DNA follows: TGTGCCAGCAGCTTGTATACCCTCTACGAGCAGTACTTC. Translation gives CASSLYTLYEQYF.